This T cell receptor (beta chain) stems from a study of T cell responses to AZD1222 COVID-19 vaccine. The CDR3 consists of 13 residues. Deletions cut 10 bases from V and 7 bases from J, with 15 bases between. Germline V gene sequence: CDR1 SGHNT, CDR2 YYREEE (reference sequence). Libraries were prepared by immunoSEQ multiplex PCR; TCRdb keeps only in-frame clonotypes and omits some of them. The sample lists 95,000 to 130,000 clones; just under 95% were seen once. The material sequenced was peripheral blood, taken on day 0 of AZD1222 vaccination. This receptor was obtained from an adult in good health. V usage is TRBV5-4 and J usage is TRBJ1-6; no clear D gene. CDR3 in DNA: TGTGCCTCCTCCCCAGAGTCGAATTCACCCCTCCACTTT. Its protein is CASSPESNSPLHF.